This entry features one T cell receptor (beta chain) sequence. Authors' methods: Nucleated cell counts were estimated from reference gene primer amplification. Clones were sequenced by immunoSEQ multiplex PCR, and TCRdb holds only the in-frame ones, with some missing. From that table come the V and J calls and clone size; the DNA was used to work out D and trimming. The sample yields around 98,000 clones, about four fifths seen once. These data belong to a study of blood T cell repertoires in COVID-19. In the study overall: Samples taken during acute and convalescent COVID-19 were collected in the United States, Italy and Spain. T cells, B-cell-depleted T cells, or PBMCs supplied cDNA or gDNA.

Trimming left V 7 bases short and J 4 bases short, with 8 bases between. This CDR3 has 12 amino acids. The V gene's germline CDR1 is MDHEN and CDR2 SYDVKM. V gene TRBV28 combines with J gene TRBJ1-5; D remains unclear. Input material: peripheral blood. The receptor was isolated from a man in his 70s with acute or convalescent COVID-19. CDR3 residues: CASITQNQPQHF. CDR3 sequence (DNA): TGTGCCAGCATTACACAGAATCAGCCCCAGCATTTT.